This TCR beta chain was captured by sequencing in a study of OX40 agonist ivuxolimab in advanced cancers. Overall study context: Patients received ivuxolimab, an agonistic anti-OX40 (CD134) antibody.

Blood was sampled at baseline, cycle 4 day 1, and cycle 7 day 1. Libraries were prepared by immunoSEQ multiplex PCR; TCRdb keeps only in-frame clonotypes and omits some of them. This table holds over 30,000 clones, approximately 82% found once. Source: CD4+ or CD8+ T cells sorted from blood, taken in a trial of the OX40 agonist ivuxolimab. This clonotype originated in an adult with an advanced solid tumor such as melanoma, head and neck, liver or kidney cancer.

CDR3 residues: CASSLGGISYEQYF. DNA of the CDR3: TGTGCCAGCAGCTTGGGGGGCATCTCCTACGAGCAGTACTTC. The gene calls are TRBV5-8 and TRBJ2-7; D is possibly TRBD1 (5 bases). From germline, CDR1 is SGHTS and CDR2 YDEGEE. Trimming stripped 0 bases from V and 0 bases from J, with 7 bases between. The CDR3 is 14 amino acids.